This record covers a single TCR beta chain. This specimen belongs to a study of cytomegalovirus exposure and HLA in healthy donors. 13 Jbeta primers and 60 Vbeta primers were used for the PCR. Produced via immunoSEQ multiplex PCR; TCRdb's table is partial and in-frame only. The data show about 110,000 clones, about 71% seen once. The V gene lost 0 bases and the J gene lost 2 bases, with 5 bases spanning the gap. Germline assignment: CDR1 SGDLS and CDR2 YYNGEE. The CDR3 sequence is 14 residues long. The rearrangement uses TRBV9 and TRBJ2-2; D gene uncertain. Sequencing was performed on PBMCs. This clonotype was sampled from a boy aged 5-17 years in good health and CMV-seronegative. CDR3 bases: TGTGCCAGCAGCGTAGAGCCTAACACCGGGGAGCTGTTTTTT. Translation: CASSVEPNTGELFF.